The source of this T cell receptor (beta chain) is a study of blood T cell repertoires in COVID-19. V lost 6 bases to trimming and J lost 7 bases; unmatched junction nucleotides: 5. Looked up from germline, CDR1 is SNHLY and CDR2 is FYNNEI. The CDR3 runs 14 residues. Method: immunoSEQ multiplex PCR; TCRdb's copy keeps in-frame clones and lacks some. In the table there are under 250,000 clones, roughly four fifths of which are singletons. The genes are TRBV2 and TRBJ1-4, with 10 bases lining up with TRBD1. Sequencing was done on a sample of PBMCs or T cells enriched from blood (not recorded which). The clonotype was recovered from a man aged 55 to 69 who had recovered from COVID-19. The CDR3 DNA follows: TGTGCCAGCAGCTCCGGGACAGGGGTTGAAAAACTGTTTTTT. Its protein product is CASSSGTGVEKLFF.